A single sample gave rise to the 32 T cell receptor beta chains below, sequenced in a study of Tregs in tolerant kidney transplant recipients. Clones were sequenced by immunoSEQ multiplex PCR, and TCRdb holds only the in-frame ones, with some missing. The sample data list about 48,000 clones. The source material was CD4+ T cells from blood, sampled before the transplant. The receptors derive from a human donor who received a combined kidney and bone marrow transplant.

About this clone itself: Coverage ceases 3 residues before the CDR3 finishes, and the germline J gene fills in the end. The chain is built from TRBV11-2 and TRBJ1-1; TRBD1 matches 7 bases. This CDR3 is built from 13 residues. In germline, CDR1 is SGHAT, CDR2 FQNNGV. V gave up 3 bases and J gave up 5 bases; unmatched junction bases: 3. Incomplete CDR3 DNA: TGTGCCAGCAGCTTTCCAGGGGGAACTGAA. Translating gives CASSFPGGTE. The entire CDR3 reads CASSFPGGTEAFF.

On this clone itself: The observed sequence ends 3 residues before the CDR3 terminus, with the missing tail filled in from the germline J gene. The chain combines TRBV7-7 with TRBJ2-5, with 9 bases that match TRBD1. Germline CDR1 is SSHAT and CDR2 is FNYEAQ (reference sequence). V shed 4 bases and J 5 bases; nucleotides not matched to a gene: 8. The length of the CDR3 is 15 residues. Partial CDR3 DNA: TGTGCCAGCAGCTCCCCCGGGACAGGGAGGGAGACC. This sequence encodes CASSSPGTGRET. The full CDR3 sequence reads CASSSPGTGRETQYF.

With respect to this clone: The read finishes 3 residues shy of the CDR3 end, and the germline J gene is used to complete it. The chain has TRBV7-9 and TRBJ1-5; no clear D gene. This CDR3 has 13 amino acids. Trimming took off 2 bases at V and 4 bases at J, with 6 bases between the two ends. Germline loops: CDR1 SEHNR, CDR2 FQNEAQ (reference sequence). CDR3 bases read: TGTGCCAGCAGCTTATCGGGGAATCAGCCC. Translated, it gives CASSLSGNQP. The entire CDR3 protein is CASSLSGNQPQHF. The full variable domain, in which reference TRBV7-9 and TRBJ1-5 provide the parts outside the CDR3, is DTGVSQNPRHKITKRGQNVTFRCDPISEHNRLYWYRQTLGQGPEFLTYFQNEAQLEKSRLLSDRFSAERPKGSFSTLEIQRTEQGDSAMYLCASSLSGNQPQHFGDGTRLSIL.

Here the CDR3 reads CASSTYGSTDTQYF. CDR3 DNA (partial): TGTGCCAGCAGTACTTACGGGTCCACAGATACG. The V gene is TRBV6-2 or TRBV6-3, the J gene TRBJ2-3; the D is unclear. The read ends 3 residues early relative to the CDR3; the germline J gene fills the gap. Per the germline V gene, CDR1 is MNHEY and CDR2 is SVGEGT. The CDR3 totals 14 residues. Trimming removed 5 bases at V and 2 bases at J, with 11 bases between.

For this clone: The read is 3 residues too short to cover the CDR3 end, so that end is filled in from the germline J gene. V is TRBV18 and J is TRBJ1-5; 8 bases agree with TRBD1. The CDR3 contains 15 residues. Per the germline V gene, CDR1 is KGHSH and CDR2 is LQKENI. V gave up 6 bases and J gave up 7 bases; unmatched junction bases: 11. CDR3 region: CASSSGGQDGQPQHF. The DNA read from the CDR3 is TGTGCCAGCTCGTCAGGGGGACAGGACGGGCAGCCC.

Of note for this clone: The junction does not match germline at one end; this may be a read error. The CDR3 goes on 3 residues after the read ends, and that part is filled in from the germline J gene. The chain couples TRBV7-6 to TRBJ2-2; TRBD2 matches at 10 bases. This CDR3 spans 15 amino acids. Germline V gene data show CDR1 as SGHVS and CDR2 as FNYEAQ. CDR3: CASSLAGANTGELFF. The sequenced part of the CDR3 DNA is TGTGCCAGCAGCCTAGCGGGGGCCAACACCGGGGAG.

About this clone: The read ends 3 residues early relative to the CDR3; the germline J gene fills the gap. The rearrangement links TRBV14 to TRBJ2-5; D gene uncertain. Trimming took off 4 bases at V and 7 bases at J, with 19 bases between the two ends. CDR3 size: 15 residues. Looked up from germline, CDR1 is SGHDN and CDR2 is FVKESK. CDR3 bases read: TGTGCCAGCAGCCCTCCTGGCACAGTGAGTGGGACC. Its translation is CASSPPGTVSGT. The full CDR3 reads CASSPPGTVSGTQYF.

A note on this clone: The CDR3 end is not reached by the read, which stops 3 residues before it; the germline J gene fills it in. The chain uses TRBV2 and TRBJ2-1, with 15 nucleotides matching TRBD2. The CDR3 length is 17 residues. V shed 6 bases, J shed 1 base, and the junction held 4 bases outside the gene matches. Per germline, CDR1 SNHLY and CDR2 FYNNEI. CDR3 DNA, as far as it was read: TGTGCCAGCAGAACCGGGACTAGCGGGAGGTCCTACAATGAG. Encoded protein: CASRTGTSGRSYNE. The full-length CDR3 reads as CASRTGTSGRSYNEQFF.

CDR3 loop: CASSPHGDRGNWIDEKLFF. Incomplete CDR3 DNA: TGTGCCAGCAGCCCCCATGGGGACAGGGGAAATTGGATTGATGAAAAA. The gene calls are TRBV4-2 and TRBJ1-4, with TRBD1 matching over 10 bases. The CDR3 end lies 3 residues beyond the end of the read and is filled in from the germline J gene. The germline CDR1 and CDR2 sequences are LGHNA and YNFKEQ. The CDR3 extends over 19 amino acids. Germline trimming cut 4 bases from V and 6 bases from J; bases unmatched to any gene: 17.

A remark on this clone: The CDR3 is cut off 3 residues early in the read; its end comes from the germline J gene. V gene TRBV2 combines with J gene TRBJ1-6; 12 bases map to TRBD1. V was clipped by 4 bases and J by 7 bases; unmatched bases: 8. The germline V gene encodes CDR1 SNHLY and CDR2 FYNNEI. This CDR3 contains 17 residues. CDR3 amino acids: CASSGLGQGAKNSPLHF. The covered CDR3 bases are TGTGCCAGCAGTGGACTGGGACAGGGGGCGAAAAATTCACCC.

The covered CDR3 bases are TGTGCCAGCAGCACAGGGACGGCGGAGACC. This encodes CASSTGTAET. The complete CDR3 sequence is CASSTGTAETQYF. V is TRBV7-7 and J is TRBJ2-5; D is possibly TRBD1 (6 bases). The read is 3 residues too short to cover the CDR3 end, so that end is filled in from the germline J gene. There are 13 residues in the CDR3. V shed 5 bases and J shed 5 bases, with 12 bases lying between them. Germline CDR1 SSHAT, CDR2 FNYEAQ (reference sequence).

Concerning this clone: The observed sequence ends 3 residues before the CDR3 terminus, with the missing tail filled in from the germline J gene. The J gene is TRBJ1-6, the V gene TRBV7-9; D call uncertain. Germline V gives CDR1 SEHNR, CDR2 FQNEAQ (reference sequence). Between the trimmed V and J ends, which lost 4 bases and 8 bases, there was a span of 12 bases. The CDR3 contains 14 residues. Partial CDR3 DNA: TGTGCCAGCAGCTCTGACGGGTACGATTCACCC. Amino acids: CASSSDGYDSP. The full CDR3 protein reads CASSSDGYDSPLHF.

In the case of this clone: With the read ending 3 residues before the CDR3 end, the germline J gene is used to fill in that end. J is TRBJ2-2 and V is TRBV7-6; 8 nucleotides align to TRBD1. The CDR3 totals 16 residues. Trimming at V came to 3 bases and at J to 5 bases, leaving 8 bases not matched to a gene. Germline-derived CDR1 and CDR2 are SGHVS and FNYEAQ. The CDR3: CASSLGQGARTGELFF. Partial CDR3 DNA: TGTGCCAGCAGCTTGGGTCAGGGGGCGCGAACCGGGGAG.

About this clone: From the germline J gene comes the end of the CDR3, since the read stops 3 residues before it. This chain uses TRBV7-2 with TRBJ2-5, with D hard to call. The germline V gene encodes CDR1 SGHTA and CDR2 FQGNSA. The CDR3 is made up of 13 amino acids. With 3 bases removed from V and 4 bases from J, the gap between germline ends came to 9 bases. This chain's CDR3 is CASSFSFRETQYF. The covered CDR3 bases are TGTGCCAGCAGCTTTAGCTTTCGAGAGACC.

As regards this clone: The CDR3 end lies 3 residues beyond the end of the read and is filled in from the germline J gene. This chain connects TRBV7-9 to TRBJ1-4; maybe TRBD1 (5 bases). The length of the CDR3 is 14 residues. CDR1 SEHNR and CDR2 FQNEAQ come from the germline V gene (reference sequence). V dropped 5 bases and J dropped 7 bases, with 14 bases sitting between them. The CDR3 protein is CASSPTGGSEKLFF. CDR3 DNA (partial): TGTGCCAGCAGCCCCACGGGGGGTAGTGAAAAA.

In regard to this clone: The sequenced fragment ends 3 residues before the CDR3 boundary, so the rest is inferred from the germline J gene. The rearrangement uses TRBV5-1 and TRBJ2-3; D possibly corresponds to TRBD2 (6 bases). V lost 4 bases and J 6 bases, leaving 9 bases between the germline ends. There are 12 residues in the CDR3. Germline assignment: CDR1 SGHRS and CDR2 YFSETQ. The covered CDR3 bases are TGCGCCAGCAGCGGGGGGAGGGATACG. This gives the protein CASSGGRDT. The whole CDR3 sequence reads CASSGGRDTQYF.

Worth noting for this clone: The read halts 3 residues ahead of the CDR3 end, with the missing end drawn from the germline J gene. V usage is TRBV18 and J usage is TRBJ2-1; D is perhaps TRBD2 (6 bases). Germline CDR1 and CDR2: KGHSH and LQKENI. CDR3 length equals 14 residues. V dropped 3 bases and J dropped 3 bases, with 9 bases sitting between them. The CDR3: CASSPMGLYNEQFF. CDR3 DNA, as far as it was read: TGTGCCAGCTCACCGATGGGACTCTACAATGAG.

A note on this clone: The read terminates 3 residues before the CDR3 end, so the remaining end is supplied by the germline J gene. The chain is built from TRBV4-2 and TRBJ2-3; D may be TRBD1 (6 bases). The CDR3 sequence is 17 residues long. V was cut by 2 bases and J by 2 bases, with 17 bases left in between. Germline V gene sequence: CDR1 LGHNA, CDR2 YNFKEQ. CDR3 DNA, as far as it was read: TGTGCCAGCAGCCAATCACAGGGAGTGGGAATCACAGATACG. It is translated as CASSQSQGVGITDT. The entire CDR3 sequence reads CASSQSQGVGITDTQYF.

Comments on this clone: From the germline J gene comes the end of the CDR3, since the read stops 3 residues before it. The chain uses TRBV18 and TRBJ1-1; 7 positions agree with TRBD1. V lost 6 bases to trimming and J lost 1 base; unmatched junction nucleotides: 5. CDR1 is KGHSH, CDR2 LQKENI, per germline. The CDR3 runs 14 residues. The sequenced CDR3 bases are TGTGCCAGCTCCCAAGACAGGGCGAACACTGAA. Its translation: CASSQDRANTE. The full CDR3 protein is CASSQDRANTEAFF.

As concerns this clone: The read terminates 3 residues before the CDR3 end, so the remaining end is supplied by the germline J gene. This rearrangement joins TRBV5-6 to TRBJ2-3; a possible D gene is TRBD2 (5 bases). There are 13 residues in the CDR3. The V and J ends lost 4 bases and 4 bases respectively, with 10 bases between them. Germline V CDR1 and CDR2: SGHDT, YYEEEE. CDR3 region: CASSDWRSDTQYF. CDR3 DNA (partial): TGTGCCAGCAGCGACTGGAGGTCAGATACG. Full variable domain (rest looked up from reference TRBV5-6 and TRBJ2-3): DAGVTQSPTHLIKTRGQQVTLRCSPKSGHDTVSWYQQALGQGPQFIFQYYEEEERQRGNFPDRFSGHQFPNYSSELNVNALLLGDSALYLCASSDWRSDTQYFGPGTRLTVL.

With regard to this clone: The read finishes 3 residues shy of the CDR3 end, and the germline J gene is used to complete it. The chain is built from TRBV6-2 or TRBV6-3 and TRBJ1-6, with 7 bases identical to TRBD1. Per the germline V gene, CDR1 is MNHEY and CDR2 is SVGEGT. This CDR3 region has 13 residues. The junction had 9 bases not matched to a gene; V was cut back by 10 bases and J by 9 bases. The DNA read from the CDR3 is TGTGCCATCCAAGACAGGGTCGGTTCACCC. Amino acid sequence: CAIQDRVGSP. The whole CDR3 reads CAIQDRVGSPLHF.

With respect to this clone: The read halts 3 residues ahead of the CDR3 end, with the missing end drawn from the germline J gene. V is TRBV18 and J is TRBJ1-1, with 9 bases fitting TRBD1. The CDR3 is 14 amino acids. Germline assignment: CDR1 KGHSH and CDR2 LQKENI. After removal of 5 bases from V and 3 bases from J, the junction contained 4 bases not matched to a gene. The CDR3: CASSTGTGYTEAFF. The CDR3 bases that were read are TGTGCCAGCTCAACCGGGACAGGGTACACTGAA.

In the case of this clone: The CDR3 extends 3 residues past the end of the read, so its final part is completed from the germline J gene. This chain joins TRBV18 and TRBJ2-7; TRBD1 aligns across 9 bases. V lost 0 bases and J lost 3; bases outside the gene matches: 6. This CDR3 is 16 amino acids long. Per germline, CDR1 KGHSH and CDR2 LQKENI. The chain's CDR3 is CASSPPRDRDYYEQYF. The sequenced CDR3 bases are TGTGCCAGCTCACCACCGCGGGACAGGGACTACTACGAG. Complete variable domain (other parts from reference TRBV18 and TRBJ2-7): NAGVMQNPRHLVRRRGQEARLRCSPMKGHSHVYWYRQLPEEGLKFMVYLQKENIIDESGMPKERFSAEFPKEGPSILRIQQVVRGDSAAYFCASSPPRDRDYYEQYFGPGTRLTVT.

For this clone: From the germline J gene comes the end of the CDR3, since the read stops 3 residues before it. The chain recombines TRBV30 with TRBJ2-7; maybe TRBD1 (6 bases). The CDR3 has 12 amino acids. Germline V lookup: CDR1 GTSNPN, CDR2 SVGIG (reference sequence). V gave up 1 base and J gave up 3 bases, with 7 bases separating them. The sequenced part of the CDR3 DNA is TGTGCCTGGAGTGAGGGGGTCTACGAG. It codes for CAWSEGVYE. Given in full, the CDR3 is CAWSEGVYEQYF.

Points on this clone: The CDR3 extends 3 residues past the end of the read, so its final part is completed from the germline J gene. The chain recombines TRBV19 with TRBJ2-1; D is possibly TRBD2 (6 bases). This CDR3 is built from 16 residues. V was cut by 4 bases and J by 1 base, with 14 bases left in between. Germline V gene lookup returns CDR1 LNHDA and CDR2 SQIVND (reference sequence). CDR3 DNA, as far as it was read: TGTGCCAGTAGTAGCCATGATGCGGGGTCCTACAATGAG. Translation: CASSSHDAGSYNE. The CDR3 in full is CASSSHDAGSYNEQFF.

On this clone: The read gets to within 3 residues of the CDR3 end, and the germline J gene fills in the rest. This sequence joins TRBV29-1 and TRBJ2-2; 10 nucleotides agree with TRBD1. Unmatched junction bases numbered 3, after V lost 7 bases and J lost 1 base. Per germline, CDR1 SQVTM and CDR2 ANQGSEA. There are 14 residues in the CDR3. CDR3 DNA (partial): TGCAGCGCCTGGGACAGGGGGAACACCGGGGAG. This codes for CSAWDRGNTGE. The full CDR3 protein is CSAWDRGNTGELFF.

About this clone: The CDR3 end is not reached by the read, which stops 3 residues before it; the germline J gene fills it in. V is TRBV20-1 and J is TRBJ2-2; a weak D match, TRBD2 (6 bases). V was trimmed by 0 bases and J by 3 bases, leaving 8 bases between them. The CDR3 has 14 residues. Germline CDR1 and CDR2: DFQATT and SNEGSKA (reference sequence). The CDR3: CSARERDYTGELFF. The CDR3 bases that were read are TGCAGTGCTAGAGAGCGGGACTACACCGGGGAG.

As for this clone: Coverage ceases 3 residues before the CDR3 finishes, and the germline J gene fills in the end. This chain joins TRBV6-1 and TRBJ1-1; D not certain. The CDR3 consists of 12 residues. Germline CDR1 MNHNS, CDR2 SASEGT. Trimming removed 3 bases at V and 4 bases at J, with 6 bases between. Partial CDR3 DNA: TGTGCCAGCAGTGATCAGTTCACTGAA. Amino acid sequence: CASSDQFTE. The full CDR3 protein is CASSDQFTEAFF.

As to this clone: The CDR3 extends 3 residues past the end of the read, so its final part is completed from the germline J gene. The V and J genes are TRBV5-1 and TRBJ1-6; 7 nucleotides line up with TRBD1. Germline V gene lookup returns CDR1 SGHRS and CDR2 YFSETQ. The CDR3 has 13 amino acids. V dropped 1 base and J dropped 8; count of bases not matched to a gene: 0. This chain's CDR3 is CASSLTGDSPLHF. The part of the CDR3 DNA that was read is TGCGCCAGCAGCTTGACAGGGGATTCACCC.

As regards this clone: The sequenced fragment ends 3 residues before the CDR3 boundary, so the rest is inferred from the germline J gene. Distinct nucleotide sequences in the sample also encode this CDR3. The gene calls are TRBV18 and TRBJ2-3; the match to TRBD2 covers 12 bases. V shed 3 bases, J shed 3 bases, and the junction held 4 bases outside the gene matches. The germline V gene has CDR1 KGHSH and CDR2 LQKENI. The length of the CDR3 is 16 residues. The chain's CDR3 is CASSPLAGGPTDTQYF. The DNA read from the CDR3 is TGTGCCAGCTCACCCCTAGCGGGAGGGCCGACAGATACG.

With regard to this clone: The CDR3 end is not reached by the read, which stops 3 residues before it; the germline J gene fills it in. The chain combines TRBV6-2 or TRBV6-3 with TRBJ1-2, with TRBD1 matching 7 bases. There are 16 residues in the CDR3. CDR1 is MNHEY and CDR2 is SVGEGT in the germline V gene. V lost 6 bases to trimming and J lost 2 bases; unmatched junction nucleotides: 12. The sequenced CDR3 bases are TGTGCCAGCAGCCCTACTCACATGACAGGGAACTATGGC. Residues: CASSPTHMTGNYG. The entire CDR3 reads CASSPTHMTGNYGYTF.

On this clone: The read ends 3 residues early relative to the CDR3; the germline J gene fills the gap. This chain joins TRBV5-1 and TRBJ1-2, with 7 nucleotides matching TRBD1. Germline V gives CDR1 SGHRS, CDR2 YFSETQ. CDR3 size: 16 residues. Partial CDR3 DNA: TGCGCCAGCAGCCGGATACGACGACAGGGATGGCAGGGC. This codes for CASSRIRRQGWQG. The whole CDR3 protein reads CASSRIRRQGWQGYTF. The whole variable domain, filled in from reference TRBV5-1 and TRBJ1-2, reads KAGVTQTPRYLIKTRGQQVTLSCSPISGHRSVSWYQQTPGQGLQFLFEYFSETQRNKGNFPGRFSGRQFSNSRSEMNVSTLELGDSALYLCASSRIRRQGWQGYTFGSGTRLTVV.